The 2 T cell receptor beta chains in this list originate from one sample, sequenced in a study of response to subunit inactivated influenza vaccine. TCRdb reanalysed the RT-PCR reads using MiXCR and keeps one entry per CDR3 protein. The data show some 640,000 distinct CDR3 sequences, with approximately 13% seen just once and less than 9% held by the top ten. The material sequenced was PBMCs from blood, taken about 14 days before vaccination. Source of these receptors: a man over 45 who received an inactivated influenza vaccine.

This clonotype came up a few times. The V gene is TRBV28, the J gene TRBJ2-3, with 8 bases aligning to TRBD2. Trimming at V came to 4 bases and at J to 6 bases, leaving 12 bases not matched to a gene. Germline V CDR1 and CDR2: MDHEN, SYDVKM. This CDR3 has 16 residues. CDR3 region: CASSSPRGGPGDTQYF. Here the CDR3 DNA reads TGTGCCAGCAGTTCACCCCGCGGGGGGCCGGGGGATACGCAGTATTTT. Together with reference TRBV28 and TRBJ2-3, the CDR3 gives the full variable domain: DVKVTQSSRYLVKRTGEKVFLECVQDMDHENMFWYRQDPGLGLRLIYFSYDVKMKEKGDIPEGYSVSREKKERFSLILESASTNQTSMYLCASSSPRGGPGDTQYFGPGTRLTVL.

In this sample, this clonotype turned up a few times. The rearrangement links TRBV5-1 to TRBJ1-3; tentative D call: TRBD1 (5 bases). V was cut by 0 bases and J by 0 bases, with 7 bases left in between. The CDR3 runs to 15 residues. Germline V gene lookup returns CDR1 SGHRS and CDR2 YFSETQ. CDR3: CASSLGQYSGNTIYF. CDR3 DNA sequence: TGCGCCAGCAGCTTGGGACAGTACTCTGGAAACACCATATATTTT.